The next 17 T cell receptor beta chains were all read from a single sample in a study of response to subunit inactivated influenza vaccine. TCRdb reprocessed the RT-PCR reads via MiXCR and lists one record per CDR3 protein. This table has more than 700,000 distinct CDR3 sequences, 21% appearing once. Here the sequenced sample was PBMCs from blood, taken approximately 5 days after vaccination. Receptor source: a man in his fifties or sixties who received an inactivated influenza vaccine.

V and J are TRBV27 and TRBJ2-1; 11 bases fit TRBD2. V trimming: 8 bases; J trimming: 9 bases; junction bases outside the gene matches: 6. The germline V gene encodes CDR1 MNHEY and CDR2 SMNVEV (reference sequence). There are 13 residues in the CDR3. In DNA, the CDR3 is TGTGCCAGCTTTACTAGCGGGAGCGGTGAGCAGTTCTTC. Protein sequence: CASFTSGSGEQFF.

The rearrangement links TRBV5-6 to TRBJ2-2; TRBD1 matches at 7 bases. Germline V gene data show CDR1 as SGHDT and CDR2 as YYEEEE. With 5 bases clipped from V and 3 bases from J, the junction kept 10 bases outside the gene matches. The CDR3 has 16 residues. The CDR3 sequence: CASSEIDRADTGELFF. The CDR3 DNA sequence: TGTGCCAGCAGTGAGATTGACAGGGCGGACACCGGGGAGCTGTTTTTT.

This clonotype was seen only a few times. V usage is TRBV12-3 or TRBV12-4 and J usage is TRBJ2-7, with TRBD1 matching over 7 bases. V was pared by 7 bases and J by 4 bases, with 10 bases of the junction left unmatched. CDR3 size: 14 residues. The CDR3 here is CASKTRDRPYEQYF. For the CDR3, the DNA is TGTGCCAGCAAAACCCGGGACAGACCTTACGAGCAGTACTTC.

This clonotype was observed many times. The CDR3 spells CSVGVGQGTDTQYF. CDR3 in DNA: TGCAGCGTTGGTGTCGGACAGGGCACAGATACGCAGTATTTT. The rearrangement joins TRBV29-1 to TRBJ2-3; 7 positions agree with TRBD1. V shed 4 bases, J shed 1 base, and the junction held 5 bases outside the gene matches. Germline CDR1 and CDR2: SQVTM and ANQGSEA. The CDR3 is 14 residues long.

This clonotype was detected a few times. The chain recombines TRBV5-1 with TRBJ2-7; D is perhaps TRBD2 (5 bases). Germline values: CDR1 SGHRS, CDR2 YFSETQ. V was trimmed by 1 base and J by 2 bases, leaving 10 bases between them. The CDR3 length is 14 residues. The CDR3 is CASSLLDLTYEQYF. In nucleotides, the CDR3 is TGCGCCAGCAGCTTGTTGGACTTAACCTACGAGCAGTACTTC.

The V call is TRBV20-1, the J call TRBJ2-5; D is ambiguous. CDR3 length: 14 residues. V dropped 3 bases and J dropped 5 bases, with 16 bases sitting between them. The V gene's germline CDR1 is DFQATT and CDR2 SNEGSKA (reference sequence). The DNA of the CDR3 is TGCAGTGCTAGGCGAAACCGTCATAGTGAGACCCAGTACTTC. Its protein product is CSARRNRHSETQYF.

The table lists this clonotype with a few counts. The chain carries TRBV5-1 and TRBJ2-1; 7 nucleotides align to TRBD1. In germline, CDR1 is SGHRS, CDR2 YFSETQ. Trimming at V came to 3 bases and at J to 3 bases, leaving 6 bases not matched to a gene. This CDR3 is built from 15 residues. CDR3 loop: CASSSRDSRYNEQFF. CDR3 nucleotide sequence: TGCGCCAGCAGCTCCCGGGACAGCCGCTACAATGAGCAGTTCTTC.

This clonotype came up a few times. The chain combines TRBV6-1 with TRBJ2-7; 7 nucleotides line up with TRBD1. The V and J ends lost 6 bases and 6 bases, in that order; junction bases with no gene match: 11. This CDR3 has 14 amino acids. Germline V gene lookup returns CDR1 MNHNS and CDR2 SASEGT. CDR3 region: CASRETGPLGEQYF. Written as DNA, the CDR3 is TGTGCCAGCAGGGAGACAGGGCCTTTAGGCGAGCAGTACTTC.

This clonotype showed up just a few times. Here the CDR3 DNA reads TGTGCCAGCATTGAACTAGCGGGAGGAGTCAATGAGCAGTTCTTC. Translating it yields CASIELAGGVNEQFF. The genes are TRBV7-9 and TRBJ2-1, with 12 nucleotides matching TRBD2. J lost 6 bases, V lost 7 bases, and 7 bases had no gene match. This CDR3 is 15 amino acids long. Germline CDR1 reads SEHNR; CDR2 reads FQNEAQ (reference sequence).

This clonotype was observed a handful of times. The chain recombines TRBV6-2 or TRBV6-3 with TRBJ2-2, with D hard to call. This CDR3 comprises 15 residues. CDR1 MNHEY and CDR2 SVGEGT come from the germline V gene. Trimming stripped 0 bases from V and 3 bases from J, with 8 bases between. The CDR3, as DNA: TGTGCCAGCAGTTACTCGGCGACCTACACCGGGGAGCTGTTTTTT. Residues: CASSYSATYTGELFF.

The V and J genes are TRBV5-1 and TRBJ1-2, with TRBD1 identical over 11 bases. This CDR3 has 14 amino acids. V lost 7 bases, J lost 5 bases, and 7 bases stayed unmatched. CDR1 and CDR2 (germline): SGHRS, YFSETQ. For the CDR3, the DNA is TGCGCCAGCCGCTGGACAGGGGGCTCTTATGGCTACACCTTC. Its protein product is CASRWTGGSYGYTF.

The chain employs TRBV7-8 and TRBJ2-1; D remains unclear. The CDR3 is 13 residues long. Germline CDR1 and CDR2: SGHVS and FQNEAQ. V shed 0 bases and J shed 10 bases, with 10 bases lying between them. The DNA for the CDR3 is TGTGCCAGCAGCTTAGCGATGAAAGGAGAGCAGTTCTTC. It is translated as CASSLAMKGEQFF.

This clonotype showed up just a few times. The CDR3 spells CSARPQYSNQPQHF. In nucleotides, the CDR3 is TGCAGTGCTAGGCCACAGTATAGCAATCAGCCCCAGCATTTT. V is TRBV20-1 and J is TRBJ1-5; no firm D call. CDR1 is DFQATT and CDR2 is SNEGSKA in the germline V gene (reference sequence). The CDR3 runs 14 residues. The V end was cut by 3 bases, the J end by 0 bases, with 9 bases between.

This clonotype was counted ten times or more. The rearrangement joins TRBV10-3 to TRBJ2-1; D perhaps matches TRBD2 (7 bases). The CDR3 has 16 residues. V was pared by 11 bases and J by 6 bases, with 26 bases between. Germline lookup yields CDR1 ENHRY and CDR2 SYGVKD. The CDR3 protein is CAAGATSSLGGNEQFF. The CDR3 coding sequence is TGTGCCGCGGGCGCGACTAGCTCCTTAGGGGGCAATGAGCAGTTCTTC.

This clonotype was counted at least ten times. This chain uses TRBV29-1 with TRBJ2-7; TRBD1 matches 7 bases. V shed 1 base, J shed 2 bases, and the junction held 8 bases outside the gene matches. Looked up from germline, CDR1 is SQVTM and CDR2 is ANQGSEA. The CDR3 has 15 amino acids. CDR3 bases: TGCAGCGTTGAAGTTGGGCAGGGGGTCCCCTACGAGCAGTACTTC. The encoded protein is CSVEVGQGVPYEQYF.

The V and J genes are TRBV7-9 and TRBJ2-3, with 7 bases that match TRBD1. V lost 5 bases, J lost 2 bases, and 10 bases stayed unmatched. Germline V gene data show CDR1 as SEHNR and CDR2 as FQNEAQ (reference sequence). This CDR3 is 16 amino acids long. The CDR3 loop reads CASSGKGQHATDTQYF. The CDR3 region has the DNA TGTGCCAGCAGCGGAAAGGGACAGCACGCCACAGATACGCAGTATTTT.

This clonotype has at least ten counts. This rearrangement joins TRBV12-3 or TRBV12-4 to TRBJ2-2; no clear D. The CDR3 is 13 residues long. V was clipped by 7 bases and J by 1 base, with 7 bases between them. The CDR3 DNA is TGTGCCAGCAATACTCTGAACACCGGGGAGCTGTTTTTT. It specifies CASNTLNTGELFF.